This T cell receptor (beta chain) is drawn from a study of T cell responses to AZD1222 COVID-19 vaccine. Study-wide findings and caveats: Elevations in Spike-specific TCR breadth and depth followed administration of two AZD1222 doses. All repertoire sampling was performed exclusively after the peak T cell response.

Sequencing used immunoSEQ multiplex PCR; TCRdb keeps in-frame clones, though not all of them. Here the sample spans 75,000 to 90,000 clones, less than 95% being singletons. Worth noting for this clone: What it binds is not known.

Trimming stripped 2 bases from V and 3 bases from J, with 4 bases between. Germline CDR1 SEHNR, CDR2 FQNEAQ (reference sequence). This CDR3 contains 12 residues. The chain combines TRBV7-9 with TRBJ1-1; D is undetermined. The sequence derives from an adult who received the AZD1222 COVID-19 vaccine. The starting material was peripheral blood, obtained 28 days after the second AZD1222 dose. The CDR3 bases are TGTGCCAGCAGCTTATCGGACACTGAAGCTTTCTTT. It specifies CASSLSDTEAFF. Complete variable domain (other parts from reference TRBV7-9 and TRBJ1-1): DTGVSQNPRHKITKRGQNVTFRCDPISEHNRLYWYRQTLGQGPEFLTYFQNEAQLEKSRLLSDRFSAERPKGSFSTLEIQRTEQGDSAMYLCASSLSDTEAFFGQGTRLTVV.